This TCR beta chain was captured by sequencing in a study of blood T cell repertoires in COVID-19. At the level of the study: Sites across the United States, Italy and Spain contributed samples from acute and convalescent COVID-19. T cells, B-cell-depleted T cells, or PBMCs provided the cDNA or gDNA that served as material.

Donors of Cohort 3 who recovered were those that had two negative PCRs, clearance, or symptom resolution. Repertoires were generated with immunoSEQ multiplex PCR, while TCRdb's copy carries only in-frame clones and drops some. Of 310,000 or so clones in the sample, about 83% are singletons; the top ten hold roughly 6.2%. This receptor was identified in a middle-aged woman who had recovered from COVID-19. Sample: PBMCs or T cells enriched from blood (not recorded which).

The CDR3 DNA reads as TGTGCCAGCAGCGTAGCAAGGGGAGGAAGGGCGACCGGGGAGCTGTTTTTT. Translation gives CASSVARGGRATGELFF. This chain uses TRBV9 with TRBJ2-2; tentative D call: TRBD2 (6 bases). CDR3 length equals 17 residues. From germline, CDR1 is SGDLS and CDR2 YYNGEE. V was trimmed by 0 bases and J by 5 bases, leaving 17 bases between them. The full variable domain, in which reference TRBV9 and TRBJ2-2 provide the parts outside the CDR3, is DSGVTQTPKHLITATGQRVTLRCSPRSGDLSVYWYQQSLDQGLQFLIQYYNGEERAKGNILERFSAQQFPDLHSELNLSSLELGDSALYFCASSVARGGRATGELFFGEGSRLTVL.